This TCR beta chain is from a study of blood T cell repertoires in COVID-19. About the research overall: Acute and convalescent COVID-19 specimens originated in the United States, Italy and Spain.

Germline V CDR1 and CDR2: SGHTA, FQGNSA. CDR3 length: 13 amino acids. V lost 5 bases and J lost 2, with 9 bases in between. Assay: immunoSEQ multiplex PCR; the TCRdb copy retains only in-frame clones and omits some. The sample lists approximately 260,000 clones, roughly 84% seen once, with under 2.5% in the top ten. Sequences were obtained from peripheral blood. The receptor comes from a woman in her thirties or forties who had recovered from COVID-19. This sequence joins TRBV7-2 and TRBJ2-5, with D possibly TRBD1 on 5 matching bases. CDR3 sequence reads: CASSGDSQETQYF. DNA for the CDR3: TGTGCCAGCAGCGGTGACAGTCAAGAGACCCAGTACTTC.